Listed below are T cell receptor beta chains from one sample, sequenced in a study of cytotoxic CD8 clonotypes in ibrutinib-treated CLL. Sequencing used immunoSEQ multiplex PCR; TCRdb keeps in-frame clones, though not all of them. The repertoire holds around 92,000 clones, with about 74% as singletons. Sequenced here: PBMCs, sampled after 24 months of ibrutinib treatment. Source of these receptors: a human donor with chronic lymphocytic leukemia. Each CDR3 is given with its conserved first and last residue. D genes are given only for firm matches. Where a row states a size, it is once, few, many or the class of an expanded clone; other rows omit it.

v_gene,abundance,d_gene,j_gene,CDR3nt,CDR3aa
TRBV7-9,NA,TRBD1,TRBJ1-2,TGTGCCAGCAGCCGGGCGGACAGGTCACGCCAGGGAGCTAACTATGGCTACACCTTC,CASSRADRSRQGANYGYTF
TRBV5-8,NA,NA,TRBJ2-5,TGTGCCAGCAGCTTGGGACAGGCAGAGACCCAGTACTTC,CASSLGQAETQYF
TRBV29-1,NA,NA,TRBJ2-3,TGCAGCGTTGTTGGGCAGCTCAGACATACGCAGTATTTT,CSVVGQLRHTQYF
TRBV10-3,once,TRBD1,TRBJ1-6,TGTGCCATCAGCCCCGGGACAGGGGTTAATAATTCACCCCTCCACTTT,CAISPGTGVNNSPLHF
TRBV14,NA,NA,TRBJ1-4,TGTGCCAGCAGCCAAGGTTTGGTAAAACTGTTTTTT,CASSQGLVKLFF
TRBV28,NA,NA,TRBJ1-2,TGTGCCAGCAGCCCCATGGGGCCCAGGGGAGGCTACACCTTC,CASSPMGPRGGYTF
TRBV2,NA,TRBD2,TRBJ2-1,TGTGCCAGCAGCCCACTAGCGGGGTACAATGAGCAGTTCTTC,CASSPLAGYNEQFF
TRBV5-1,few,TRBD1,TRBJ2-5,TGCGCCAGCAGCCCGACAGGGTTGGAGACCCAGTACTTC,CASSPTGLETQYF
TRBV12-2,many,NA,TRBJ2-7,TGTGCAAGTCGTTCCCAGGACGGTGACGAGCAGTACTTC,CASRSQDGDEQYF
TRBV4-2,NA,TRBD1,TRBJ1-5,TGTGCCAGCAGCCAAGACGGGGGACAGAATAGCAATCAGCCCCAGCATTTT,CASSQDGGQNSNQPQHF
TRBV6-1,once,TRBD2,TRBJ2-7,TGTGCCAGCAGTGGGGCGGGAGGGCCTAACGAGCAGTACTTC,CASSGAGGPNEQYF
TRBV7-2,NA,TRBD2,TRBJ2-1,TGTGCCAGCAGCTTCCGGCGGGAGATCTACAATGAGCAGTTCTTC,CASSFRREIYNEQFF
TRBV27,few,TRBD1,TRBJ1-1,TGTGCCAGCAGTTTAGTAGGGGGCGGCACTGAAGCTTTCTTT,CASSLVGGGTEAFF
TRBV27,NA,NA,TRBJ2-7,TGTGCCAGCAGTACCCCCTACGAGCAGTACTTC,CASSTPYEQYF
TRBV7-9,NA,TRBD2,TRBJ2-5,TGTGCCAGCAGCACCCGACTAGCTCAAGAGACCCAGTACTTC,CASSTRLAQETQYF
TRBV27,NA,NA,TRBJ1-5,TGTGCCAGCAGGGGGGTTAGTCTCGGCAATCAGCCCCAGCATTTT,CASRGVSLGNQPQHF
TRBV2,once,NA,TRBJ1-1,TGTGCCAGCAGTCCTACAGGGTGGAACACTGAAGCTTTCTTT,CASSPTGWNTEAFF
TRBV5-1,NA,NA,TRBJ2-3,TGCGCCAGCAGCTTGGGCGGGACAGCCCGCACAGATACGCAGTATTTT,CASSLGGTARTDTQYF
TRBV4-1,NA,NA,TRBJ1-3,TGCGCCAGCAGCCAAGTAGGAGGACCGAACTCTGGAAACACCATATATTTT,CASSQVGGPNSGNTIYF
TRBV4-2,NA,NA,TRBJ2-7,TGTGCCAGCAGCCAAGATGGCCAGAGCTACGAGCAGTACTTC,CASSQDGQSYEQYF
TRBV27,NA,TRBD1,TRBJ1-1,TGTGCCAGCACCCCGACAGGGAGAATGAACACTGAAGCTTTCTTT,CASTPTGRMNTEAFF
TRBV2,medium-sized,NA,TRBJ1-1,TGTGCCAGTTCAGAGAACACTGAAGCTTTCTTT,CASSENTEAFF
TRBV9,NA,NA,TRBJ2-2,TGTGCCAGCAGCGTAGTAGGCACAGGGCGGAACACCGGGGAGCTGTTTTTT,CASSVVGTGRNTGELFF
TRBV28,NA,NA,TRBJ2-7,TGTGCCAGCATCGCAAACTGGTCCTACGAGCAGTACTTC,CASIANWSYEQYF
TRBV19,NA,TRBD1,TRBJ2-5,TGTGCCAGTAGTATACAAGACAGGGGGCACGAGACCCAGTACTTC,CASSIQDRGHETQYF
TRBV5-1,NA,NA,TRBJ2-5,TGCGCCAGCAGCTTGGGCCCTGGGGGAGAGACCCAGTACTTC,CASSLGPGGETQYF
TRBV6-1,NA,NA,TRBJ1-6,TGTGCCAGCAGTGAATTTCTGAGCTCCTATAATTCACCCCTCCACTTT,CASSEFLSSYNSPLHF
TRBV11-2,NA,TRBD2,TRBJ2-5,TGTGCCAGCAGCCTGACACTAGCGGGGGGACAAGAGACCCAGTACTTC,CASSLTLAGGQETQYF
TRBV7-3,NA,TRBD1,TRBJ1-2,TGTGCCAGCAGTTCTACCGACAGGGTGGATGGCTACACCTTC,CASSSTDRVDGYTF
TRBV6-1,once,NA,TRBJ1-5,TGTGCCAGCAGACTGAGGGACAATCAGCCCCAGCATTTT,CASRLRDNQPQHF
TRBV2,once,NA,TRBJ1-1,TGTGCCAGCAGTGGCGATGGAACTGAAGCTTTCTTT,CASSGDGTEAFF
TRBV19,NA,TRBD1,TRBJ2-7,TGTGCCAGTAGTATTGGGACAGCCTACGAGCAGTACTTC,CASSIGTAYEQYF
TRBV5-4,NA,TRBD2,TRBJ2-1,TGTGCCAGCAGCTCTAGCGGGAAGGAGCAGTTCTTC,CASSSSGKEQFF
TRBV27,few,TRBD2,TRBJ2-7,TGTGCCAGCAGACGGGCTAGCGGGTCCTACGAGCAGTACTTC,CASRRASGSYEQYF
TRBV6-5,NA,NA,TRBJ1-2,TGTGCCAGCAGTTACGCGGAGGGGACCTATGGCTACACCTTC,CASSYAEGTYGYTF
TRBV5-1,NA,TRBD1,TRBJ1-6,TGCGCCAGCAGCTTGGCCGGGACAGGGGGATCACCCCTCCACTTT,CASSLAGTGGSPLHF
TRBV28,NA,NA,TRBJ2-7,TGTGCCAGCGCCAAGGGCTCCTACGAGCAGTACTTC,CASAKGSYEQYF
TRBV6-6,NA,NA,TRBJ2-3,TGTGCCAGCAGTTACTCGACGAACACAGATACGCAGTATTTT,CASSYSTNTDTQYF
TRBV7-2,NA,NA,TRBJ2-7,TGTGCCAGCAGCTCGTCAGCCTCCGAGCAGTACTTC,CASSSSASEQYF
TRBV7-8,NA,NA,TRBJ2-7,TGTGCCAGCAGCCCCGAGCGGGGACAGACCTACGAGCAGTACTTC,CASSPERGQTYEQYF
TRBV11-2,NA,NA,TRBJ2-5,TGTGCCAGCAGCTCTGGACTGCGACAAGAGACCCAGTACTTC,CASSSGLRQETQYF
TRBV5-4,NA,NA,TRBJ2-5,TGTGCCAGCAGCTTAGACGGGGAAGAGACCCAGTACTTC,CASSLDGEETQYF
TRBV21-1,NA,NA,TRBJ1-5,TGTGCCAGCAGCAAAGGGTGGGGAAGCAATCAGCCCCAGCATTTT,CASSKGWGSNQPQHF
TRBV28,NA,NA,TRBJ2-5,TGTGCCAGCAACCAACCGACAGGCTTCCAAGAGACCCAGTACTTC,CASNQPTGFQETQYF
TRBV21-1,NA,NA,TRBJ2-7,TGTGCCAGCAGCGGTCGACTAGGGCACGAGCAGTACTTC,CASSGRLGHEQYF
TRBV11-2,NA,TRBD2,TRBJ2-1,TGTGCCAGCAGCTTAGGAGCTAGCGGGAGTCGGGATGAGCAGTTCTTC,CASSLGASGSRDEQFF
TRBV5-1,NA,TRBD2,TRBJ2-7,TGCGCCAGCAGCTCGGGTGGACTAGCGGAGAAGCAGTACTTC,CASSSGGLAEKQYF
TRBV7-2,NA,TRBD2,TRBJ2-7,TGTGCCAGCAGCTTAGATCAACTAGCGGGAGCCTACGAGCAGTACTTC,CASSLDQLAGAYEQYF
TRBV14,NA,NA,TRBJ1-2,TGTGCCAGCACCCCGATAGTCAATCGGGACTATGGCTACACCTTC,CASTPIVNRDYGYTF
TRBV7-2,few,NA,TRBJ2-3,TGTGCCAGCACCTATCGGCGCACAGATACGCAGTATTTT,CASTYRRTDTQYF
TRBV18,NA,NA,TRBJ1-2,TGTGCCAGCTCGCCAGACAGGAACTATGGCTACACCTTC,CASSPDRNYGYTF
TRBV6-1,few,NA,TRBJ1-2,TGTGCCAGCGGGGACCAGTGGATGAGGGGCTACACCTTC,CASGDQWMRGYTF
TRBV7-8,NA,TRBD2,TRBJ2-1,TGTGCCAGCAGCCTACTAGCGGGAGAGGCTGATGAGCAGTTCTTC,CASSLLAGEADEQFF
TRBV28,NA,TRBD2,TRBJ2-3,TGTGCCAGCAGCCCCGGACTAGCGGGGACCGCTAGCACAGATACGCAGTATTTT,CASSPGLAGTASTDTQYF
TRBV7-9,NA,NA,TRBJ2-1,TGTGCCAGCAGCTTAGAACGCTCCGATATTGAGCAGTTCTTC,CASSLERSDIEQFF
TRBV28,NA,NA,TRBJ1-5,TGTGCCAGCAGTTCCCCTCACGGGGGCAGCTTGGAGCCCCAGCATTTT,CASSSPHGGSLEPQHF
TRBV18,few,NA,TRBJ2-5,TGTGCCAGCTCACTCCAAGAGACCCAGTACTTC,CASSLQETQYF